The 4 T cell receptor beta chains presented below share a single source sample, sequenced in a study of CD8+CD57+ T cells in acquired aplastic anemia. CDR3 and TCR beta VDJ profiling relied on a genomic DNA template. TCRdb passed the reads through MiXCR, listing each CDR3 protein once. Of 150,000 to 200,000 distinct CDR3 sequences in the sample, about three fifths were seen once. The sample consisted of sorted CD4+, CD8+, or CD8+CD57+ T cells (not recorded which) from PBMCs. Receptors were obtained from a human donor with severe aplastic anemia or a healthy control (not recorded which).

DNA for the CDR3: TGTGCCAGTAGTATGGGGCCGGCCAGGGACCACCCCGGCTACACCTTC. Protein: CASSMGPARDHPGYTF. The chain links TRBV19 to TRBJ1-2; tentative D call: TRBD1 (5 bases). Germline loops: CDR1 LNHDA, CDR2 SQIVND (reference sequence). There are 16 residues in the CDR3. Trimming took off 3 bases at V and 8 bases at J, with 22 bases between the two ends.

This clonotype showed up many times. The rearrangement joins TRBV9 to TRBJ2-5, with 12 bases fitting TRBD2. The V segment lost 4 bases and the J segment 2 bases; nucleotides outside the gene matches: 9. CDR1 is SGDLS and CDR2 is YYNGEE in the germline V gene. The CDR3 has 17 amino acids. The DNA of the CDR3 is TGTGCCAGCAGCTCCCGGACTAGCGGGGACCCGCAAGAGACCCAGTACTTC. Its protein product is CASSSRTSGDPQETQYF.

This clonotype was counted a few times. The chain recombines TRBV30 with TRBJ2-2, with D unresolved. Germline-derived CDR1 and CDR2 are GTSNPN and SVGIG (reference sequence). The CDR3 has 13 amino acids. Trimming left V 4 bases short and J 6 bases short, with 12 bases between. CDR3 sequence (DNA): TGTGCCTGGATGTGGGCTAACGCCGGGGAGCTGTTTTTT. Its translation is CAWMWANAGELFF.

This clonotype showed up just a few times. The chain couples TRBV9 to TRBJ2-1; no clear D gene. In germline, CDR1 is SGDLS, CDR2 YYNGEE. V was shortened by 4 bases and J by 0 bases, with 14 bases between the two germline ends. The CDR3 has 16 amino acids. The CDR3 DNA follows: TGTGCCAGCAGCACCAGAAGCACGAGCTCCTACAATGAGCAGTTCTTC. Its translation is CASSTRSTSSYNEQFF.